This entry concerns a single TCR beta chain. The CDR3 is 16 amino acids. The V gene lost 3 bases and the J gene lost 2 bases, with 14 bases spanning the gap. Germline values: CDR1 MDHEN, CDR2 SYDVKM. Assay used: immunoSEQ multiplex PCR; TCRdb lists only in-frame clones, some missing. This sample yields around 94,000 clones, of which about 88% are seen a single time; about 1.3% belongs to the top ten. This entry comes from a study of control samples from healthy donors and cancer patients. This TCR derives from a woman aged 50 to 60 in good health. The sequencing sample was made of blood. The rearrangement joins TRBV28 to TRBJ1-3; possible D gene TRBD1, 6 bases. In DNA, the CDR3 is TGTGCCAGCAGTTTCCCCGGACAGATTCCTGGAAACACCATATATTTT. As protein: CASSFPGQIPGNTIYF.